One T cell receptor (beta chain) is described in this entry. The antigen is undetermined. CDR1 is MGHRA and CDR2 is YSYEKL in the germline V gene. The CDR3 runs to 14 residues. With 4 bases clipped from V and 2 bases from J, the junction kept 4 bases outside the gene matches. The sample comes from a study of post-analysis software for immune sequencing data. Across the whole study: As for disease course, relapsing-remitting, secondary progressive and progressive-relapsing multiple sclerosis were all included. General observations from the study: Same-batch samples co-clustered strongly by F measure. Higher frequency in patients than in controls was seen for about five TRBV segments, with TRBV5-6, TRBV5-1 and TRBV20-1 among them. Patients with multiple sclerosis recorded significantly lower normalized Chao1 diversity than controls, the study found.

Unique molecular identifiers were built into the TCR beta cDNA libraries. T cells numbering roughly 0.85 to 11 million gave rise to about 490,000 cDNA molecules. Using its own MiXCR run on the PCR reads, TCRdb lists one record per CDR3 protein. The sample has 380,000 or so distinct CDR3 sequences; around 33% are singletons. This chain links TRBV4-1 with TRBJ2-5; 7 positions agree with TRBD1. The material sequenced was blood. The receptor's source is a girl under 18 with multiple sclerosis. This chain's CDR3 is CASSRTGRQETQYF. CDR3 DNA sequence: TGCGCCAGCAGCCGGACAGGCCGACAAGAGACCCAGTACTTC.